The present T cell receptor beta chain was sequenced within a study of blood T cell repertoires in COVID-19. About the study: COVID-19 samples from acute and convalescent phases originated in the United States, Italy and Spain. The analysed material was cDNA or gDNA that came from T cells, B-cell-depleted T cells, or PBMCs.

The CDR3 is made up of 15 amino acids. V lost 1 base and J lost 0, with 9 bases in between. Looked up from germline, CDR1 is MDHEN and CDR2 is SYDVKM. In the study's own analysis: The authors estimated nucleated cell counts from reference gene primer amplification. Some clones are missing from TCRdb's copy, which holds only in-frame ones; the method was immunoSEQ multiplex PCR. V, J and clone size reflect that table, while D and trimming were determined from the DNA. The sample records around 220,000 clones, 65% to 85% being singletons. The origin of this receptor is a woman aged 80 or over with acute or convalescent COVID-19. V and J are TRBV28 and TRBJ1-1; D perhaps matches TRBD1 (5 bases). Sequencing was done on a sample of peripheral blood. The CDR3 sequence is CASSLLGRVNTEAFF. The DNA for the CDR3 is TGTGCCAGCAGTTTATTGGGCAGGGTGAACACTGAAGCTTTCTTT. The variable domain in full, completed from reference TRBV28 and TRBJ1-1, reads DVKVTQSSRYLVKRTGEKVFLECVQDMDHENMFWYRQDPGLGLRLIYFSYDVKMKEKGDIPEGYSVSREKKERFSLILESASTNQTSMYLCASSLLGRVNTEAFFGQGTRLTVV.